This T cell receptor (beta chain) originates from a study of T cells in Graves' hyperthyroidism and ophthalmopathy. Study-level background: Peripheral blood draws took place at initial diagnosis, ahead of any treatment.

Amplified TCR beta CDR3 regions derived from RNA transcripts. The study used the HTBI primer set for a first-round RT-PCR of the TCR CDR3. TCRdb analysed the multiplex PCR reads with MiXCR anew, one entry per CDR3 protein. The top ten hold roughly 5.7% of the sample, which has a few hundred thousand distinct CDR3 sequences, roughly 13% seen once. Germline lookup yields CDR1 MDHEN and CDR2 SYDVKM. The junction had 8 bases not matched to a gene; V was cut back by 8 bases and J by 5 bases. The CDR3 loop spans 14 amino acids. The source of the PBMCs was around 9 ml of fresh peripheral blood. The table lists this clonotype with many counts.

The receptor comes from a young woman with Graves' hyperthyroidism that later progressed to Graves' ophthalmopathy. The sample was blood. This chain uses TRBV28 with TRBJ1-4, with 7 positions matching TRBD1. CDR3 nucleotides: TGTGCCAGCCGACAGGGATCTGAAAATGAAAAACTGTTTTTT. It yields the protein CASRQGSENEKLFF.